Sequencing of this T cell receptor (beta chain) was carried out in a study of T cell responses to AZD1222 COVID-19 vaccine. Points from the study as a whole: The study found Spike-specific TCR breadth and depth rose after two AZD1222 doses. Among the donors, most were white British and more were female, and clonal diversity was possibly underestimated.

TCRdb's copy holds only in-frame clones and misses some; the assay was immunoSEQ multiplex PCR. The table shows fewer than 130,000 clones, with approximately 90% occurring only once. This clone appeared a single time. The antigen remains unidentified. The sample here was peripheral blood, taken 28 days after the second AZD1222 dose. The sequence was obtained from an adult who received the AZD1222 COVID-19 vaccine.

CDR3 sequence: CASRDGTHEQYF. CDR3 in DNA: TGTGCCAGCAGGGACGGGACACACGAGCAGTACTTC. The V call is TRBV27, the J call TRBJ2-7; D possibly corresponds to TRBD1 (6 bases). This CDR3 is 12 amino acids long. Per the germline V gene, CDR1 is MNHEY and CDR2 is SMNVEV (reference sequence). The V gene lost 6 bases and the J gene lost 5 bases, with 11 bases spanning the gap.